The 30 T cell receptor beta chains in this list originate from one sample, sequenced in a study of T cell changes during pregnancy in multiple sclerosis. Using immunoSEQ multiplex PCR, the repertoire was profiled, and TCRdb retains in-frame clones only, with some absent. The sample lists approximately 88,000 clones; 80% to 95% were seen once. The sequenced sample was peripheral blood, obtained in the first trimester of pregnancy. These receptors were taken from a female donor with multiple sclerosis, enrolled in a pregnancy study.

This clone was picked up one time. This sequence joins TRBV7-6 and TRBJ1-5; 9 bases match TRBD1. J gave up 0 bases and V 1 base, and 4 bases lay outside the gene matches. The CDR3 has 17 amino acids. CDR1 and CDR2 from the germline V gene are SGHVS and FNYEAQ. CDR3: CASSLGTGDYSNQPQHF. For the CDR3, the DNA is TGTGCCAGCAGCTTAGGGACAGGGGACTATAGCAATCAGCCCCAGCATTTT.

The chain has TRBV18 and TRBJ1-2; 8 bases agree with TRBD1. The germline gives CDR1 KGHSH, CDR2 LQKENI. V was pared by 6 bases and J by 4 bases, with 10 bases of the junction left unmatched. The CDR3 has 15 residues. The CDR3 DNA reads TGTGCCAGCTCCCCCCCGGCTCAGGGGGCCTATGGCTACACCTTC. Residues: CASSPPAQGAYGYTF.

The chain employs TRBV2 and TRBJ2-7; D gene uncertain. Germline V lookup: CDR1 SNHLY, CDR2 FYNNEI. The V gene lost 6 bases and the J gene lost 3 bases, with 9 bases spanning the gap. The CDR3 is 12 residues long. In DNA form, the CDR3 reads TGTGCCAGCAGGGCCACCTTCTACGAGCAGTACTTC. Translated, it gives CASRATFYEQYF. The entire variable domain, with the rest obtained from reference TRBV2 and TRBJ2-7, is as follows: EPEVTQTPSHQVTQMGQEVILRCVPISNHLYFYWYRQILGQKVEFLVSFYNNEISEKSEIFDDQFSVERPDGSNFTLKIRSTKLEDSAMYFCASRATFYEQYFGPGTRLTVT.

The gene calls are TRBV7-6 and TRBJ2-7, with D maybe TRBD2 (5 bases). With 1 base removed from V and 2 bases from J, the gap between germline ends came to 12 bases. The germline V gene has CDR1 SGHVS and CDR2 FNYEAQ. The CDR3 length is 15 residues. CDR3 nucleotides: TGTGCCAGCAGCTTAGAGGCGGGTCTTCCCTACGAGCAGTACTTC. Amino acids: CASSLEAGLPYEQYF.

The chain links TRBV6-5 to TRBJ2-7; D is perhaps TRBD2 (7 bases). The germline gives CDR1 MNHEY, CDR2 SVGAGI. This CDR3 region has 15 residues. V dropped 6 bases and J dropped 6 bases, with 21 bases sitting between them. The CDR3: CASSPQWGGGSEQYF. The CDR3 DNA reads TGTGCCAGCAGCCCTCAGTGGGGGGGCGGTTCCGAGCAGTACTTC.

J is TRBJ2-5 and V is TRBV9; 11 nucleotides match TRBD2. The CDR3 is 16 residues long. The germline gives CDR1 SGDLS, CDR2 YYNGEE. V trimming: 4 bases; J trimming: 4 bases; junction bases outside the gene matches: 9. The CDR3 DNA is TGTGCCAGCAGCCCGACGGCTAGCGGGGGGTTAGAGACCCAGTACTTC. Translation gives CASSPTASGGLETQYF.

CDR3 sequence reads: CASSEERVGYTF. CDR3 coding DNA: TGTGCCAGCAGTGAAGAGAGGGTAGGCTACACCTTC. The rearrangement joins TRBV6-1 to TRBJ1-2; D gene unclear. The length of the CDR3 is 12 residues. Germline V gene sequence: CDR1 MNHNS, CDR2 SASEGT. V was shortened by 1 base and J by 8 bases, with 8 bases between the two germline ends.

The chain employs TRBV6-5 and TRBJ2-2; maybe TRBD2 (5 bases). Germline V gene sequence: CDR1 MNHEY, CDR2 SVGAGI. The CDR3 has 13 residues. V was cut by 2 bases and J by 7 bases, with 8 bases left in between. The CDR3 DNA sequence: TGTGCCAGCAGTTACGAGGGTGTCGGGGAGCTGTTTTTT. Translated: CASSYEGVGELFF.

The CDR3 nucleotides are TGCGCCAGCAGTCAATCGCGGGTACCGCCCGGGGAGCTGTTTTTT. Its protein product is CASSQSRVPPGELFF. The genes are TRBV23-1 and TRBJ2-2, with TRBD2 as a possible D gene (5 bases). TRBV23-1 is classed as an ORF, of uncertain function. The CDR3 sequence is 15 residues long. V lost 0 bases to trimming and J lost 6 bases, with 11 bases between them.

The gene calls are TRBV10-3 and TRBJ1-1, with a weak D call TRBD1 (5 bases). V shed 6 bases and J shed 5 bases, with 10 bases lying between them. The germline V gene has CDR1 ENHRY and CDR2 SYGVKD. CDR3 size: 12 residues. CDR3 coding DNA: TGTGCCATCAGCGATCGGGGGACTGAAGCTTTCTTT. It encodes CAISDRGTEAFF.

This sequence joins TRBV29-1 and TRBJ1-1, with a weak D call TRBD1 (5 bases). Trimming left V 4 bases short and J 1 base short, with 10 bases between. Germline V CDR1 and CDR2: SQVTM, ANQGSEA. This CDR3 spans 13 amino acids. This CDR3 reads CSVVVQGNTEAFF. The CDR3 DNA sequence: TGCAGCGTTGTGGTTCAGGGGAACACTGAAGCTTTCTTT.

This chain links TRBV15 with TRBJ1-6; 7 positions agree with TRBD1. CDR1 and CDR2 from the germline V gene are LNHNV and YYDKDF (reference sequence). J was trimmed by 0 bases and V by 3 bases; bases with no gene match: 2. This CDR3 is 16 amino acids long. The CDR3 is CATSRGQSSYNSPLHF. The CDR3, as DNA: TGTGCCACCAGCAGGGGACAGAGCTCCTATAATTCACCCCTCCACTTT.

This rearrangement joins TRBV5-1 to TRBJ2-7; 9 nucleotides align to TRBD2. V gave up 0 bases and J gave up 0 bases; unmatched junction bases: 4. The CDR3 contains 16 residues. Germline V gives CDR1 SGHRS, CDR2 YFSETQ. CDR3 loop: CASSLDASGVSYEQYF. The CDR3 bases are TGCGCCAGCAGCTTGGATGCTAGCGGGGTCTCCTACGAGCAGTACTTC.

This chain links TRBV2 with TRBJ2-1; TRBD1 matches at 9 bases. There are 15 residues in the CDR3. Trimming took 4 bases from V and 4 from J; bases not matched to a gene: 5. Germline CDR1 reads SNHLY; CDR2 reads FYNNEI. The DNA for the CDR3 is TGTGCCAGCAGTGCGGCAGGACAGGGGTACAATGAGCAGTTCTTC. Its translation is CASSAAGQGYNEQFF.

This rearrangement joins TRBV29-1 to TRBJ2-5; D not certain. Trimming cost V 3 bases and J 5 bases, with 10 bases left between them. CDR1 is SQVTM and CDR2 is ANQGSEA in the germline V gene. CDR3 length: 12 residues. The CDR3 DNA reads TGCAGCGTTGACGGGTCCGGGGAGACCCAGTACTTC. Its translation is CSVDGSGETQYF.

The chain carries TRBV6-1 and TRBJ2-1, with D possibly matching TRBD1 (5 bases). The CDR3 is 15 amino acids. V lost 7 bases and J 5 bases, leaving 18 bases between the germline ends. Germline V gene sequence: CDR1 MNHNS, CDR2 SASEGT. CDR3 bases: TGTGCCAGCACTAAAAGAGTAGGGGTCCACAATGAGCAGTTCTTC. Translation gives CASTKRVGVHNEQFF.

This chain uses TRBV19 with TRBJ2-7; the D gene is possibly TRBD1 (5 bases). The CDR3 covers 16 residues. Trimming pared 7 bases from V and 1 base from J, leaving 20 bases between. Germline V gene data show CDR1 as LNHDA and CDR2 as SQIVND (reference sequence). The CDR3 reads CASTDPSKGQSYEQYF. In nucleotides, the CDR3 is TGTGCCAGTACCGATCCCTCCAAGGGGCAGTCCTACGAGCAGTACTTC.

The genes are TRBV7-6 and TRBJ1-3; tentative D call: TRBD1 (6 bases). Per germline, CDR1 SGHVS and CDR2 FNYEAQ. This CDR3 spans 16 amino acids. V was clipped by 2 bases and J by 4 bases, with 15 bases between them. Here the CDR3 reads CASSLRGGPSGNTIYF. CDR3 DNA sequence: TGTGCCAGCAGCTTAAGGGGGGGGCCTTCGGGAAACACCATATATTTT.

The chain joins TRBV29-1 to TRBJ2-7; a possible D gene is TRBD1 (5 bases). The length of the CDR3 is 12 residues. With 1 base removed from V and 2 bases from J, the gap between germline ends came to 6 bases. Looked up from germline, CDR1 is SQVTM and CDR2 is ANQGSEA. The CDR3 loop reads CSVEGGTYEQYF. The CDR3 bases are TGCAGCGTTGAAGGGGGCACCTACGAGCAGTACTTC.

This chain connects TRBV19 to TRBJ1-5; perhaps TRBD1 as D (6 bases). Trimming removed 8 bases from V and 6 bases from J, with 17 bases in between. The CDR3 consists of 14 residues. Per the germline V gene, CDR1 is LNHDA and CDR2 is SQIVND (reference sequence). Written as DNA, the CDR3 is TGTGCCAGTCGACCGACAGGCGCAGGTCAGCCCCAGCATTTT. Translated: CASRPTGAGQPQHF.

CDR3 amino acids: CASSEWPDEQFF. CDR3 sequence (DNA): TGTGCCAGCAGTGAATGGCCCGATGAGCAGTTCTTC. V gene TRBV25-1 combines with J gene TRBJ2-1, with no clear D. The CDR3 sequence is 12 residues long. The V gene's germline CDR1 is MGHDK and CDR2 SYGVNS. The germline V and J ends were trimmed by 1 base and 8 bases, with 6 bases remaining between them.

The chain carries TRBV4-1 and TRBJ1-1; D is unclear. Germline lookup yields CDR1 MGHRA and CDR2 YSYEKL. The CDR3 runs 15 residues. Trimming stripped 4 bases from V and 4 bases from J, with 16 bases between. CDR3: CASSREYRMSTEAFF. The CDR3 DNA sequence: TGCGCCAGCAGCCGTGAGTACCGTATGAGCACTGAAGCTTTCTTT.

The V gene is TRBV11-2, the J gene TRBJ1-2; unclear D gene. The CDR3 is 13 amino acids. Deletions cut 6 bases from V and 1 base from J, with 9 bases between. CDR1 SGHAT and CDR2 FQNNGV come from the germline V gene. In DNA, the CDR3 is TGTGCCAGCAGTCTCGAGGGTAACTATGGCTACACCTTC. Its translation is CASSLEGNYGYTF.

This clone appeared a single time. The chain has TRBV6-5 and TRBJ1-2, with TRBD1 matching 10 bases. With 6 bases clipped from V and 4 bases from J, the junction kept 5 bases outside the gene matches. Germline CDR1 and CDR2: MNHEY and SVGAGI. There are 14 residues in the CDR3. CDR3 sequence: CASRLGQGIYGYTF. CDR3 nucleotide sequence: TGTGCCAGCAGGTTGGGACAGGGGATCTATGGCTACACCTTC.

V is TRBV11-2 and J is TRBJ1-2; unclear D gene. CDR1 SGHAT and CDR2 FQNNGV come from the germline V gene. There are 15 residues in the CDR3. V gave up 0 bases and J gave up 7 bases, with 15 bases separating them. The CDR3 reads CASSLDVVGFVGYTF. The CDR3 coding sequence is TGTGCCAGCAGCTTAGACGTCGTCGGTTTCGTTGGCTACACCTTC.

Notes on this clone: One end of the junction is discordant with germline, which a read error may explain. The chain recombines TRBV18 with TRBJ2-7, with 10 bases fitting TRBD1. Looked up from germline, CDR1 is KGHSH and CDR2 is LQKENI. The CDR3 loop spans 15 amino acids. The CDR3 loop is CASSPPGTGALGQYF. Written as DNA, the CDR3 is TGTGCCAGCTCCCCACCCGGGACAGGGGCCCTCGGGCAGTACTTC.

The chain joins TRBV6-5 to TRBJ1-6, with 9 positions matching TRBD1. The CDR3 is made up of 15 amino acids. V gave up 7 bases and J gave up 10 bases; unmatched junction bases: 11. The V gene's germline CDR1 is MNHEY and CDR2 SVGAGI. The CDR3 protein is CASNLSGTGNSPLHF. In DNA form, the CDR3 reads TGTGCCAGCAACCTTTCCGGGACAGGGAACTCACCCCTCCACTTT.

This chain uses TRBV9 with TRBJ2-1; no clear D. Trimming pared 0 bases from V and 10 bases from J, leaving 5 bases between. The CDR3 length is 11 residues. Germline lookup yields CDR1 SGDLS and CDR2 YYNGEE. The CDR3 spells CASSVAREQFF. CDR3 bases: TGTGCCAGCAGCGTAGCTCGGGAGCAGTTCTTC. Filled out from reference TRBV9 and TRBJ2-1, the complete variable domain reads DSGVTQTPKHLITATGQRVTLRCSPRSGDLSVYWYQQSLDQGLQFLIQYYNGEERAKGNILERFSAQQFPDLHSELNLSSLELGDSALYFCASSVAREQFFGPGTRLTVL.

This clone came up once. This rearrangement joins TRBV10-3 to TRBJ1-2, with 8 bases fitting TRBD1. J lost 8 bases, V lost 8 bases, and 10 bases had no gene match. The germline V gene has CDR1 ENHRY and CDR2 SYGVKD. The CDR3 contains 13 residues. In DNA form, the CDR3 reads TGTGCCATCGTGGCCGACAGGGGTGGCGGCTACACCTTC. Protein: CAIVADRGGGYTF.

The gene calls are TRBV6-7 and TRBJ1-2; 7 bases line up with TRBD1. TRBV6-7 belongs to the ORF category, with a function that is uncertain. CDR3 length: 18 amino acids. V lost 3 bases, J lost 7 bases, and 20 bases stayed unmatched. This chain's CDR3 is CASSYTPGQTGSRSGYTF. The CDR3 DNA is TGTGCCAGCAGTTATACTCCTGGGCAGACAGGGTCACGAAGTGGCTACACCTTC.